Reported below is one T cell receptor (beta chain). Alongside a J-beta primer mix, a sample-barcoded 5' primer served in a second PCR lasting 7 to 11 cycles. Using its own MiXCR run on the 5' RACE reads, TCRdb lists one record per CDR3 protein. Of fewer than 900,000 distinct CDR3 sequences listed, 43% are singletons. The data stem from a study of blood T cells in healthy people across ages. The length of the CDR3 is 15 residues. Per germline, CDR1 LGHNT and CDR2 FRNRAP. The sample was blood. V is TRBV12-5 and J is TRBJ2-4; D ambiguous. The assigned J gene may be wrong: the sequence end matches TRBJ2-7 better. The source of this sequence is a woman aged 60-70 years in good health. The CDR3 nucleotides are TGTGCTAGTGGTTTGCCGAAAGGATGGACCTACGAGCAGTACTTC. It codes for CASGLPKGWTYEQYF.